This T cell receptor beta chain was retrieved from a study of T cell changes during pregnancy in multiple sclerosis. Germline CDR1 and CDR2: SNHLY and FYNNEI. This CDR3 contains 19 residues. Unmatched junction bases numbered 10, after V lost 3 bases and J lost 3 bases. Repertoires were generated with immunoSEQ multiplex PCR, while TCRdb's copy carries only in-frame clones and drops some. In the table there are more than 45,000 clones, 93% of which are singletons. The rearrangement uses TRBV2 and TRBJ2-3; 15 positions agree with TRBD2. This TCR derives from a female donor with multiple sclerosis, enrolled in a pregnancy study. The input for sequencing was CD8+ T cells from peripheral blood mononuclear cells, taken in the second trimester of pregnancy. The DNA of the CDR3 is TGTGCCAGCAGTGAGGGACTAGCGGGAGGTAGTTTTGGGACAGATACGCAGTATTTT. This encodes CASSEGLAGGSFGTDTQYF. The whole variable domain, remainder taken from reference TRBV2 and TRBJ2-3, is EPEVTQTPSHQVTQMGQEVILRCVPISNHLYFYWYRQILGQKVEFLVSFYNNEISEKSEIFDDQFSVERPDGSNFTLKIRSTKLEDSAMYFCASSEGLAGGSFGTDTQYFGPGTRLTVL.